Below, 3 T cell receptor beta chains from the same sample are listed, as sequenced in a study of blood T cell repertoires in COVID-19. Produced via immunoSEQ multiplex PCR; TCRdb's table is partial and in-frame only. Seen here are about 120,000 clones, about 83% observed once, and the top ten hold 5.5% to 7%. Material: peripheral blood. The receptors stem from a man between 65 and 85 years old with acute or convalescent COVID-19.

The chain joins TRBV5-8 to TRBJ2-7, with 8 bases aligning to TRBD2. This CDR3 contains 14 residues. J was trimmed by 3 bases and V by 4 bases; bases with no gene match: 6. In germline, CDR1 is SGHTS, CDR2 YDEGEE. The DNA for the CDR3 is TGTGCCAGCAGCATCGGACTAGCCAACTACGAGCAGTACTTC. It specifies CASSIGLANYEQYF.

The chain has TRBV11-1 and TRBJ2-7; TRBD2 matches at 10 bases. The V segment lost 4 bases and the J segment 6 bases; nucleotides outside the gene matches: 6. Germline V gives CDR1 SGHAT, CDR2 FQDESV (reference sequence). The CDR3 has 14 residues. CDR3 sequence: CASSSPGLATEQYF. In DNA, the CDR3 is TGTGCCAGCAGCTCACCGGGACTAGCGACCGAGCAGTACTTC. The complete variable domain, with remaining parts taken from reference TRBV11-1 and TRBJ2-7, reads EAEVAQSPRYKITEKSQAVAFWCDPISGHATLYWYRQILGQGPELLVQFQDESVVDDSQLPKDRFSAERLKGVDSTLKIQPAELGDSAMYLCASSSPGLATEQYFGPGTRLTVT.

This chain uses TRBV19 with TRBJ2-3; tentatively, D is TRBD1 (5 bases). This CDR3 contains 15 residues. The germline V and J ends were trimmed by 6 bases and 0 bases, with 13 bases remaining between them. Germline values: CDR1 LNHDA, CDR2 SQIVND (reference sequence). The CDR3 sequence: CASRGQGASTDTQYF. The CDR3 DNA follows: TGTGCCAGTAGGGGGCAGGGCGCTAGCACAGATACGCAGTATTTT.